Detailed here is one T cell receptor (beta chain). TCRdb keeps only in-frame clones here, not all; method: immunoSEQ multiplex PCR. Of 700,000 to 750,000 clones listed, approximately 85% were seen once; the top ten hold more than 0.008%. Germline V gene data show CDR1 as MGHDK and CDR2 as SYGVNS. This CDR3 spans 14 amino acids. With 3 bases clipped from V and 0 bases from J, the junction kept 0 bases outside the gene matches. This entry comes from a study of shared T cell receptors in the human thymus. The data also belong to a second study, concerning human thymus T cells. That study adds: Donor material was obtained from healthy Finnish infants undergoing corrective surgery for congenital heart defects. Thymus specimens were resections from corrective heart surgery.

The chain employs TRBV25-1 and TRBJ1-2; 8 nucleotides line up with TRBD1. The specimen was thymocytes. This sequence originates from a girl less than two years old with a congenital heart defect. The CDR3 loop reads CASSDRGPNYGYTF. Written as DNA, the CDR3 is TGTGCCAGCAGTGACAGGGGGCCTAACTATGGCTACACCTTC.